What follows are 2 T cell receptor beta chains derived from one specimen sequenced in a study of control samples from healthy donors and cancer patients. Some clones are missing from TCRdb's copy, which holds only in-frame ones; the method was immunoSEQ multiplex PCR. The sample lists approximately 70,000 clones; roughly 86% were seen once. The sample taken for sequencing was PBMCs. All receptors derive from a man aged 60-69 years with lung cancer.

The chain combines TRBV7-2 with TRBJ1-4; possible D gene TRBD1, 5 bases. This CDR3 spans 15 amino acids. Germline V gene lookup returns CDR1 SGHTA and CDR2 FQGNSA. V gave up 4 bases and J gave up 3 bases, with 12 bases separating them. The DNA for the CDR3 is TGTGCCAGCAGCTCGGCGGGGCTCTCTAATGAAAAACTGTTTTTT. Protein product: CASSSAGLSNEKLFF.

This clone was picked up one time. The V call is TRBV4-2, the J call TRBJ2-6; D not resolved. V was cut by 1 base and J by 11 bases, with 9 bases left in between. The germline CDR1 and CDR2 sequences are LGHNA and YNFKEQ. The CDR3 extends over 13 amino acids. CDR3 sequence: CASSQGNDDVLTF. CDR3 coding DNA: TGTGCCAGCAGCCAAGGTAACGACGACGTCCTGACTTTC.